This TCR beta chain stems from a study of long-term antiretroviral therapy in people with HIV. Looking at the study overall: When the earliest samples were collected, ART was typically delayed until CD4 counts fell.

Points on this clone: The antigen remains undetermined.

The assay, immunoSEQ v3.0, was run at survey level. Repertoires were generated with immunoSEQ multiplex PCR, while TCRdb's copy carries only in-frame clones and drops some. The table lists about 27,000 clones, over 70% of them singletons. Germline V CDR1 and CDR2: SGHRS, YFSETQ. J lost 5 bases, V lost 0 bases, and 3 bases had no gene match. CDR3 length: 15 residues. Study-level findings and limits: Once patients were on ART, diversity went higher but still fell short of transplant donor controls. Repertoires looked antigen-experienced, with only a slight naive shift after ART.

The clonotype was recovered from a man aged 25 to 40 with HIV. The chain uses TRBV5-1 and TRBJ1-2; 11 bases are shared with TRBD1. Here the sequenced sample was unsorted PBMCs, taken 2.1 years after starting antiretroviral therapy. The CDR3 nucleotides read TGCGCCAGCAGCTTGGGGACAGGGGGCGTGTATGGCTACACCTTC. Translating it yields CASSLGTGGVYGYTF.